The next 9 T cell receptor beta chains were all read from a single sample in a study of regulatory T cells in long-lasting Graves disease. Time point in this sample: persistent/refractory GD, antithyroid drugs over 5 years with positive TRAb. PBMC-derived RNA was used for the TCR library. Researchers made TCR beta libraries by using iRepertoire HTBI primers and running Arm-PCR on CDR3 regions. TCRdb reprocessed the multiplex PCR reads with MiXCR, giving one entry per CDR3 protein. The sample lists about 660,000 distinct CDR3 sequences, about 32% occurring once. The sequencing here drew on peripheral blood mononuclear cells (PBMCs), taken when the disease was refractory, from a patient treated with antithyroid drugs. Receptors were obtained from a female donor with Graves disease.

This clonotype was seen a handful of times. The rearrangement uses TRBV7-9 and TRBJ1-1; no definite D call. The V end lost 2 bases, the J end lost 3 bases, and 16 bases lay between the germline ends. Germline CDR1 and CDR2: SEHNR and FQNEAQ (reference sequence). The CDR3 loop spans 16 amino acids. The CDR3 protein is CASSLSQSFGDTEAFF. The CDR3 nucleotides are TGTGCCAGCAGCTTATCCCAAAGTTTCGGGGACACTGAAGCTTTCTTT.

This clonotype was counted many times. The rearrangement uses TRBV11-2 and TRBJ1-4, with TRBD1 matching over 7 bases. Losses at the gene ends were 5 bases for V and 4 bases for J; bases not matched to a gene: 7. This CDR3 spans 15 amino acids. Germline V gene data show CDR1 as SGHAT and CDR2 as FQNNGV. For the CDR3, the DNA is TGTGCCAGCAGCCTGGGACAGATTAATAATGAAAAACTGTTTTTT. This gives the protein CASSLGQINNEKLFF.

This clonotype was detected many times. This chain connects TRBV27 to TRBJ1-1, with unresolved D. V was cut by 6 bases and J by 0 bases, with 11 bases left in between. Looked up from germline, CDR1 is MNHEY and CDR2 is SMNVEV (reference sequence). The CDR3 is 14 amino acids. CDR3 residues: CASSPLGVNTEAFF. The CDR3 DNA reads TGTGCCAGCAGCCCGCTTGGGGTGAACACTGAAGCTTTCTTT.

CDR3: CASSYRDKNIQYF. The CDR3 DNA reads TGTGCCAGCAGTTACCGGGACAAAAACATTCAGTACTTC. The rearrangement links TRBV12-3 or TRBV12-4 to TRBJ2-4; maybe TRBD2 (5 bases). With 4 bases removed from V and 3 bases from J, the gap between germline ends came to 7 bases. CDR3 length equals 13 residues.

This clonotype was counted many times. The chain recombines TRBV7-2 with TRBJ2-7, with 11 nucleotides matching TRBD2. V lost 3 bases and J lost 3; bases outside the gene matches: 1. The CDR3 loop spans 14 amino acids. The germline V gene encodes CDR1 SGHTA and CDR2 FQGNSA. CDR3 in amino acids: CASSLGLAVYEQYF. The CDR3 DNA follows: TGTGCCAGCAGCTTGGGACTAGCGGTCTACGAGCAGTACTTC.

The chain combines TRBV12-3 or TRBV12-4 with TRBJ1-4, with D perhaps TRBD1 (5 bases). CDR3 size: 17 residues. Trimming shortened V by 4 bases and J by 6 bases, and 21 bases separated the two germline ends. The CDR3 nucleotides read TGTGCCAGCAGTTCTTTGCGCCCTTGGCAGGGTGATGAAAAACTGTTTTTT. It specifies CASSSLRPWQGDEKLFF.

A few counts support this clonotype. This chain connects TRBV12-3 or TRBV12-4 to TRBJ1-1; D perhaps matches TRBD1 (5 bases). Deletions cut 2 bases from V and 0 bases from J, with 16 bases between. This CDR3 contains 17 residues. DNA for the CDR3: TGTGCCAGCAGTTTATCCCCGGGGGTCCCGATGAACACTGAAGCTTTCTTT. It yields the protein CASSLSPGVPMNTEAFF.

This clonotype was found a few times. The J gene is TRBJ2-7, the V gene TRBV20-1, with 12 bases identical to TRBD2. V lost 6 bases to trimming and J lost 3 bases; unmatched junction nucleotides: 9. This CDR3 is 15 amino acids long. CDR1 is DFQATT, CDR2 SNEGSKA, per germline (reference sequence). The CDR3 sequence is CSAAGASGRGYEQYF. The CDR3 coding sequence is TGCAGTGCCGCCGGGGCTAGCGGGAGGGGCTACGAGCAGTACTTC.

The sample holds many counts of this clonotype. The V gene is TRBV6-4, the J gene TRBJ1-1, with 9 bases aligning to TRBD1. Trimming took 6 bases from V and 4 from J; bases not matched to a gene: 9. The V gene's germline CDR1 is MRHNA and CDR2 SNTAGT. This CDR3 region has 15 residues. CDR3 coding DNA: TGTGCCAGCAGGACTACAGGGGGCGAGGGCACTGAAGCTTTCTTT. It specifies CASRTTGGEGTEAFF.